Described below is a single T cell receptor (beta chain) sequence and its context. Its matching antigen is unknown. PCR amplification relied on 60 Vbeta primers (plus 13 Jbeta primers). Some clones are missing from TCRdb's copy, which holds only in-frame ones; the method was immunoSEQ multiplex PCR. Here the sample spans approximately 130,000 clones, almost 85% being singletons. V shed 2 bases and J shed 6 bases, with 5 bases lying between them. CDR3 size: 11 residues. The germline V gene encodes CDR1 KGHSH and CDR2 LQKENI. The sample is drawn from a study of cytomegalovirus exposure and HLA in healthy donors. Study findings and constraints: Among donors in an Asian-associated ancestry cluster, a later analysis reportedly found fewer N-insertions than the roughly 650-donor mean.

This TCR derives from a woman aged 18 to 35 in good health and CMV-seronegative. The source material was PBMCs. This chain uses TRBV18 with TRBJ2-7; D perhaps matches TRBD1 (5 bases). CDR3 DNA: TGTGCCAGCTCACCAAGGGGCGAGCAGTACTTC. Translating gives CASSPRGEQYF.